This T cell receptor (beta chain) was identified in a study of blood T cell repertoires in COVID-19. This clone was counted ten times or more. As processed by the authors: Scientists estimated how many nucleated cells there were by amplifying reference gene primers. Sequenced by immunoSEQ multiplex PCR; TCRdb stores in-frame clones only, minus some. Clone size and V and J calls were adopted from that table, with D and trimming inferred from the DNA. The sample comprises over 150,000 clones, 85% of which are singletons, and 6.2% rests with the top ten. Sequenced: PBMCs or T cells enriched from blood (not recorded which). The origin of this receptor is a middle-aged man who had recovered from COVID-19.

The CDR3 coding sequence is TGTGCCAGTAGGATGGACAGGGAGGAACATGAGCAGTTCTTC. Its translation is CASRMDREEHEQFF. V gene TRBV19 combines with J gene TRBJ2-1; TRBD1 agrees at 8 bases. J lost 8 bases, V lost 6 bases, and 9 bases had no gene match. The CDR3 extends over 14 amino acids. From germline, CDR1 is LNHDA and CDR2 SQIVND (reference sequence). The whole variable domain, remainder taken from reference TRBV19 and TRBJ2-1, is DGGITQSPKYLFRKEGQNVTLSCEQNLNHDAMYWYRQDPGQGLRLIYYSQIVNDFQKGDIAEGYSVSREKKESFPLTVTSAQKNPTAFYLCASRMDREEHEQFFGPGTRLTVL.